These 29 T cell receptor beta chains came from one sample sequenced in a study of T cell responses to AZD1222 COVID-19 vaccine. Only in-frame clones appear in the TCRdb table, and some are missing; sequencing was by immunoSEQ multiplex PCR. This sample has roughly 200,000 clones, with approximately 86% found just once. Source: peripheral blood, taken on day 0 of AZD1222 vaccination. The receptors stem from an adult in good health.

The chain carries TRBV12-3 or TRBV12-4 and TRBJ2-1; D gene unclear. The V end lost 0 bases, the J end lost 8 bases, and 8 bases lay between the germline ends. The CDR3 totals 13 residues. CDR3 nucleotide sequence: TGTGCCAGCAGTTTAGCCAGTCGGTATGAGCAGTTCTTC. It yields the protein CASSLASRYEQFF.

The CDR3 coding sequence is TGTGCCAGCAGCTTGGCAGGGGGGAGCTCCTACGAGCAGTACTTC. As protein: CASSLAGGSSYEQYF. The chain employs TRBV5-4 and TRBJ2-7; perhaps TRBD1 as D (7 bases). The CDR3 has 15 amino acids. Trimming left V 0 bases short and J 0 bases short, with 10 bases between. Germline V gene sequence: CDR1 SGHNT, CDR2 YYREEE (reference sequence). Full variable domain (missing parts from reference TRBV5-4 and TRBJ2-7): ETGVTQSPTHLIKTRGQQVTLRCSSQSGHNTVSWYQQALGQGPQFIFQYYREEENGRGNFPPRFSGLQFPNYSSELNVNALELDDSALYLCASSLAGGSSYEQYFGPGTRLTVT.

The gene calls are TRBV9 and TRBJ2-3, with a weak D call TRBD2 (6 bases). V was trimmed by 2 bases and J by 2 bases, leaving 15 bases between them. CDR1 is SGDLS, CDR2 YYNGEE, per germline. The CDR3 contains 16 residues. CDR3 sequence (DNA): TGTGCCAGCAGCGTGGGAGGCGGGCAATTCACAGATACGCAGTATTTT. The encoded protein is CASSVGGGQFTDTQYF. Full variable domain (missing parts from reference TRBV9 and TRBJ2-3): DSGVTQTPKHLITATGQRVTLRCSPRSGDLSVYWYQQSLDQGLQFLIQYYNGEERAKGNILERFSAQQFPDLHSELNLSSLELGDSALYFCASSVGGGQFTDTQYFGPGTRLTVL.

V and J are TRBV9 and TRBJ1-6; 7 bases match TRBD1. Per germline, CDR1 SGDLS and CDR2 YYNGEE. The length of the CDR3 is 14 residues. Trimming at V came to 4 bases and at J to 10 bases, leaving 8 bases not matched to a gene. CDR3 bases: TGTGCCAGCAGCCTACGGGTACAGGGGTCACCCCTCCACTTT. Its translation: CASSLRVQGSPLHF.

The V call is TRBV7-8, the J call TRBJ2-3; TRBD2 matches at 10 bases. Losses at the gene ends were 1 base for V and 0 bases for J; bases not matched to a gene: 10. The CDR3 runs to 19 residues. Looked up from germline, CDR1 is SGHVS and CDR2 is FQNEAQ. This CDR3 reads CASSLDLAGALNSTDTQYF. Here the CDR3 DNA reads TGTGCCAGCAGCTTAGATCTAGCGGGGGCCCTGAACAGCACAGATACGCAGTATTTT.

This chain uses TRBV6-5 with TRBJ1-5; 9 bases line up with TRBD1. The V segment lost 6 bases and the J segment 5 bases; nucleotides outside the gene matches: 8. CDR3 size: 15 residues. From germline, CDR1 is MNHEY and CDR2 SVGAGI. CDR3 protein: CASSPDRGTDQPQHF. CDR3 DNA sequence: TGTGCCAGCAGCCCAGACAGGGGGACCGATCAGCCCCAGCATTTT.

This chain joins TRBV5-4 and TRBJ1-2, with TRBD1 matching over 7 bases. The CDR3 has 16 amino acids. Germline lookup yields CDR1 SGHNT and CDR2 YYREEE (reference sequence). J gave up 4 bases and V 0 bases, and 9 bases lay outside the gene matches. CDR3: CASSLGPPTGIYGYTF. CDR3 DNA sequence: TGTGCCAGCAGCTTGGGCCCACCGACAGGGATCTATGGCTACACCTTC. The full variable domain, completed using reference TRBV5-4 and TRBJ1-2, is ETGVTQSPTHLIKTRGQQVTLRCSSQSGHNTVSWYQQALGQGPQFIFQYYREEENGRGNFPPRFSGLQFPNYSSELNVNALELDDSALYLCASSLGPPTGIYGYTFGSGTRLTVV.

The CDR3 here is CASSLLAGQVNEQFF. In nucleotides, the CDR3 is TGTGCCAGCAGCCTACTAGCGGGGCAGGTCAATGAGCAGTTCTTC. The V call is TRBV7-9, the J call TRBJ2-1, with 10 bases matching TRBD2. CDR1 and CDR2 from the germline V gene are SEHNR and FQNEAQ (reference sequence). The CDR3 runs 15 residues. V lost 5 bases, J lost 6 bases, and 7 bases stayed unmatched.

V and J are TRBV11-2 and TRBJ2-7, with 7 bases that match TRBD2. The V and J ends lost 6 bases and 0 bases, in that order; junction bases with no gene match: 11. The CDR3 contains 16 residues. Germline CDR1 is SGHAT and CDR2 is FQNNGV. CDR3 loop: CASSPLAGGFSYEQYF. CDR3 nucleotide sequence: TGTGCCAGCAGTCCATTAGCCGGGGGGTTCTCCTACGAGCAGTACTTC.

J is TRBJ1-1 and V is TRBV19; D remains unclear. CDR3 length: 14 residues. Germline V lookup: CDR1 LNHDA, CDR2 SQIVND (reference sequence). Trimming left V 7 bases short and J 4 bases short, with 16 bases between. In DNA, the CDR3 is TGTGCCAGTATCCAACCCGGGGTGGGCACTGAAGCTTTCTTT. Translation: CASIQPGVGTEAFF.

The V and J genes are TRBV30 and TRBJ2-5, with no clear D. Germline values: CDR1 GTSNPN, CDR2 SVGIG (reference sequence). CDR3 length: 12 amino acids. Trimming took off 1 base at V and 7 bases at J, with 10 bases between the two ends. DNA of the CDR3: TGTGCCTGGAGTGGTTGGTTTGGGACCCAGTACTTC. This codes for CAWSGWFGTQYF.

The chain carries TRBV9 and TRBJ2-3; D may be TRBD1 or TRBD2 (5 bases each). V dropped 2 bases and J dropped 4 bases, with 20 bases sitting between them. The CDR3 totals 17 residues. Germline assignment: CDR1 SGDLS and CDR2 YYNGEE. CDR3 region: CASSVTPGPRSADTQYF. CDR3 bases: TGTGCCAGCAGCGTCACACCGGGACCGCGTAGCGCAGATACGCAGTATTTT.

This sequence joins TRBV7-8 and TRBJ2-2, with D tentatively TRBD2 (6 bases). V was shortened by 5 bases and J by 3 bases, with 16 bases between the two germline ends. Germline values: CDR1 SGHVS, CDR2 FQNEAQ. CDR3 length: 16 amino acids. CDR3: CASSPGWGEYTGELFF. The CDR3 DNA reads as TGTGCCAGCAGCCCCGGTTGGGGGGAGTACACCGGGGAGCTGTTTTTT.

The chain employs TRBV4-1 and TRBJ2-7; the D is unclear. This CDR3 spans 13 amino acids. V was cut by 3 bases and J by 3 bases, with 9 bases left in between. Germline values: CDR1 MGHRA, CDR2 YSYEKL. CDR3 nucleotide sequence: TGCGCCAGCAGCCACAATGACAACTACGAGCAGTACTTC. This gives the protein CASSHNDNYEQYF.

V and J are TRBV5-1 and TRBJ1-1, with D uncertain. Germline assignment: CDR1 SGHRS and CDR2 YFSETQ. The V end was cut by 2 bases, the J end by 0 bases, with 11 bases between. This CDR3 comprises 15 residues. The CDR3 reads CASSLWPGLNTEAFF. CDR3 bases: TGCGCCAGCAGCTTATGGCCAGGATTGAACACTGAAGCTTTCTTT.

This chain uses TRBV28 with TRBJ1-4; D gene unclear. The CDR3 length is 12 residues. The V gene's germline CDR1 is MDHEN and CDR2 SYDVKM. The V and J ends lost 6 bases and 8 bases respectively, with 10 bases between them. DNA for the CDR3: TGTGCCAGCAGCCTGGGTTGGGAAAAACTGTTTTTT. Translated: CASSLGWEKLFF.

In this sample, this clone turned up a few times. The CDR3 coding sequence is TGTGCCAGCAGACAACAGGGGTTTCATCAGCCCCAGCATTTT. It specifies CASRQQGFHQPQHF. The chain is built from TRBV6-5 and TRBJ1-5, with 7 positions matching TRBD1. CDR3 size: 14 residues. Germline V CDR1 and CDR2: MNHEY, SVGAGI. Trimming took 6 bases from V and 5 from J; bases not matched to a gene: 7.

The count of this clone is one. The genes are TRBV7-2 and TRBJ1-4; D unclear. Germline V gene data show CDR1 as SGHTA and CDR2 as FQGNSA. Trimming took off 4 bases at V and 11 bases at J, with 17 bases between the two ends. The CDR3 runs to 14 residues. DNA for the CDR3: TGTGCCAGCAGCTCGATAAGGTCAGAGGGCAAACTGTTTTTT. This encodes CASSSIRSEGKLFF.

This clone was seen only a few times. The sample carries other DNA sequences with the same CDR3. The DNA for the CDR3 is TGTGCCAGCAGTTGGGGGAGGAACACTGAAGCTTTCTTT. Translating it yields CASSWGRNTEAFF. This sequence joins TRBV12-3 or TRBV12-4 and TRBJ1-1; maybe TRBD1 (5 bases). V was clipped by 4 bases and J by 1 base, with 7 bases between them. This CDR3 comprises 13 residues.

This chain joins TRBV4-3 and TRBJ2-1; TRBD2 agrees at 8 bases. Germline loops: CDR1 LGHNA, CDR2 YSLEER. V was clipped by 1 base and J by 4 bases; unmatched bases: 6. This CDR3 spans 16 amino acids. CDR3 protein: CASSQAGGGQYNEQFF. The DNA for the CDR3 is TGCGCCAGCAGCCAAGCGGGCGGGGGGCAATACAATGAGCAGTTCTTC.

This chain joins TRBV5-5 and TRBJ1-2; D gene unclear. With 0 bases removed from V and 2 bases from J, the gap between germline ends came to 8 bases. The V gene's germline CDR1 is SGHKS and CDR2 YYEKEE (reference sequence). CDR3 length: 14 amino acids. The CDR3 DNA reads TGTGCCAGCAGCTTGGCCCCAAAAAACTATGGCTACACCTTC. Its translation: CASSLAPKNYGYTF.

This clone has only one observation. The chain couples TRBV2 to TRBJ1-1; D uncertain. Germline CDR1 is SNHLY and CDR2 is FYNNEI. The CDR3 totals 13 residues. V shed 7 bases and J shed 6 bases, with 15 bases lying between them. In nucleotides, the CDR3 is TGTGCCAGCATCCGACCTCGTCAGGCTGAAGCTTTCTTT. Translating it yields CASIRPRQAEAFF.

CDR3 residues: CASSFPGGQPQHF. The CDR3 DNA reads TGTGCCAGCAGCTTCCCAGGTGGACAGCCCCAGCATTTT. This chain joins TRBV5-8 and TRBJ1-5; D unclear. The germline V and J ends were trimmed by 2 bases and 7 bases, with 10 bases remaining between them. The CDR3 has 13 residues. Germline loops: CDR1 SGHTS, CDR2 YDEGEE.

The CDR3 reads CASSLGGKVDEQYF. The CDR3 DNA reads TGTGCCAGCAGCTTGGGGGGGAAGGTGGACGAGCAGTACTTC. The chain carries TRBV5-4 and TRBJ2-7, with D tentatively TRBD1 or TRBD2 (5 bases each). The CDR3 covers 14 residues. Germline V gives CDR1 SGHNT, CDR2 YYREEE (reference sequence). Trimming took 0 bases from V and 5 from J, leaving 12 bases between them.

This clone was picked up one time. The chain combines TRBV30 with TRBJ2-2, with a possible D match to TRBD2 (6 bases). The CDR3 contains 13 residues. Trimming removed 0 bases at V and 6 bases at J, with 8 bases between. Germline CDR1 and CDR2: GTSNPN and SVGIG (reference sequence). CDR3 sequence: CAWSVAGSGELFF. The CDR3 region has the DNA TGTGCCTGGAGTGTGGCGGGGTCCGGGGAGCTGTTTTTT.

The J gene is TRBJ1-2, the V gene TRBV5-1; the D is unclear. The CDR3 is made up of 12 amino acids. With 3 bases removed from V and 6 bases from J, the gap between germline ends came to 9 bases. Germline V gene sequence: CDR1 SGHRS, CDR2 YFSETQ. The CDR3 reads CASSSGADGYTF. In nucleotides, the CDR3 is TGCGCCAGCAGCTCGGGTGCAGATGGCTACACCTTC.

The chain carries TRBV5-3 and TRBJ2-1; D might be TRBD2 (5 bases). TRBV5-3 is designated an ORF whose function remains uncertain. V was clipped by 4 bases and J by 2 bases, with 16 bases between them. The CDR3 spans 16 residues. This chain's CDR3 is CARSKGGEIPYNEQFF. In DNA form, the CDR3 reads TGTGCCAGAAGCAAAGGAGGTGAGATTCCCTACAATGAGCAGTTCTTC.

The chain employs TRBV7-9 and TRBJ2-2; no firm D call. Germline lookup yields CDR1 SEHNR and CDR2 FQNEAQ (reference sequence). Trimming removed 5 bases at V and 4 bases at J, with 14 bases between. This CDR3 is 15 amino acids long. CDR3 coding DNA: TGTGCCAGCAGCAAGACCCCGATATTCACCGGGGAGCTGTTTTTT. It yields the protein CASSKTPIFTGELFF.

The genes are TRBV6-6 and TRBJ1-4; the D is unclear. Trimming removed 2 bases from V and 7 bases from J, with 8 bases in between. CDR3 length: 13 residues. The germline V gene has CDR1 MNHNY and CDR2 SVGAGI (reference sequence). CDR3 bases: TGTGCCAGCAGTTACCGGGGAGGTGAAAAACTGTTTTTT. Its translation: CASSYRGGEKLFF.